The sequence of this TCR beta chain was determined in a study of T cell responses to AZD1222 COVID-19 vaccine. Germline loops: CDR1 SNHLY, CDR2 FYNNEI. V lost 2 bases and J 0 bases, leaving 8 bases between the germline ends. There are 15 residues in the CDR3. Overall study results and limits: Clonal diversity was possibly underestimated; the donors were predominantly white British and more often female.

Profiled with immunoSEQ multiplex PCR; TCRdb holds only in-frame clones, not every one. The profile covers 95,000 to 150,000 clones, with 70% to 90% appearing a single time and 4.5% to 6% taken by the ten largest. Regarding this clone: Its matching antigen is unknown.

The chain links TRBV2 to TRBJ1-5; D is unresolved. The TCR originated in an adult in good health. Here the sequenced sample was peripheral blood, taken on day 0 of AZD1222 vaccination. The CDR3 DNA is TGTGCCAGCAGTGAAAAGGGTTATAGCAATCAGCCCCAGCATTTT. Protein product: CASSEKGYSNQPQHF.